This TCR beta chain was profiled in a study of cytomegalovirus exposure and HLA in healthy donors. This PCR relied on a set of 60 Vbeta primers and 13 Jbeta primers. Using immunoSEQ multiplex PCR, the repertoire was profiled, and TCRdb retains in-frame clones only, with some absent. The sample records some 100,000 clones, roughly 70% being singletons. Deletions cut 3 bases from V and 1 base from J, with 9 bases between. Germline assignment: CDR1 SGHTA and CDR2 FQGNSA. CDR3 length: 14 amino acids. This sequence joins TRBV7-2 and TRBJ1-2; D might be TRBD1 (6 bases). The TCR comes from a man aged 35 to 55 in good health and CMV-seronegative. Sequencing input: PBMCs. For the CDR3, the DNA is TGTGCCAGCAGCTTCCTACAGGGTAACTATGGCTACACCTTC. Amino acids: CASSFLQGNYGYTF.